This T cell receptor beta chain stems from a study of beta chain features in type 1 diabetes. Sequencing targeted expressed TCRB transcripts, as all isolated RNA had been reverse transcribed. Repertoires were generated with immunoSEQ multiplex PCR, while TCRdb's copy carries only in-frame clones and drops some. The sample consists of under 300,000 clones, 25% to 35% of them appearing once. The sample taken for sequencing was central memory CD4+ T cells from blood. The receptor was isolated from a man aged 30 to 39 in good health.

The CDR3 sequence: CASTRTSGNEQYF. CDR3 DNA: TGTGCCAGCACCAGGACTAGCGGAAACGAGCAGTACTTC. V gene TRBV21-1 combines with J gene TRBJ2-7; the D segment call TRBD2 is taken from the table without a DNA check. TRBV21-1 is labeled a pseudogene. CDR3 length: 13 residues.